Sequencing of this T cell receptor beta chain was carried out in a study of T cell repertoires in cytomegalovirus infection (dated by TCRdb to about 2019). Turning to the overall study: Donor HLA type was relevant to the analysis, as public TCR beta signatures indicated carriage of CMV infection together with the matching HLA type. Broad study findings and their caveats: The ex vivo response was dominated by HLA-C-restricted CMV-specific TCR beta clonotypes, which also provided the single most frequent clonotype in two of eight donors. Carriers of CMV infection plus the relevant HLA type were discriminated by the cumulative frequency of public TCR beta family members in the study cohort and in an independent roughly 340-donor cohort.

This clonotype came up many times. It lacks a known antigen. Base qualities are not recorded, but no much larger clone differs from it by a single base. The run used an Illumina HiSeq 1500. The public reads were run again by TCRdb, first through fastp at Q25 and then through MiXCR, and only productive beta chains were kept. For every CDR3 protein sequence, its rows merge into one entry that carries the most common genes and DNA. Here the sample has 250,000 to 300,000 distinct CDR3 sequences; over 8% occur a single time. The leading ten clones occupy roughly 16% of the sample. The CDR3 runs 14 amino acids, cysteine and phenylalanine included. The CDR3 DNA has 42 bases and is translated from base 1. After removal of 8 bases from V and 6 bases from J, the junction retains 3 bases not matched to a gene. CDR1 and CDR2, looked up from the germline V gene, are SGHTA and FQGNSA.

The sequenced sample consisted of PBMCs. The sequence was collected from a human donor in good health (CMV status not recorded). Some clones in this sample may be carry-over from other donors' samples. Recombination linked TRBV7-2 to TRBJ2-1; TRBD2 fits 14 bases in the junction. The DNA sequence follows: TGTGCCAGCTCGACTAGCGGGGGGGCCAATGAGCAGTTCTTC. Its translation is CASSTSGGANEQFF.